The clone carrying this T cell receptor (beta chain) was picked up many times. Antigen: not known. Trimming removed 2 bases at V and 7 bases at J, with 15 bases between. The CDR3 has 15 residues. Per germline, CDR1 SGHTA and CDR2 FQGNSA. The data originate from a study of T cell repertoires in cytomegalovirus infection. Across the whole study: Recently described HLA-C-restricted plus well-studied HLA-B-restricted CMV epitopes were used. CMV infection plus the matching HLA type was flagged by public TCR beta signatures.

Study-level findings and limits: Clonotypes of TCR beta that were HLA-C-restricted and CMV-specific dominated the ex vivo response.

Each CDR3 protein is one row after TCRdb ran MiXCR on the reads. The data hold approximately 260,000 distinct CDR3 sequences, with 22% observed a single time. The sample here was cultured PBMCs, taken from culture after CMV antigen stimulation. This receptor was identified in a human donor in good health (CMV status not recorded). Some clones in this sample may be carry-over from other donors' samples. This chain connects TRBV7-2 to TRBJ1-5; D is unclear. The CDR3 spells CASSLSWVTGQPQHF. The CDR3 DNA is TGTGCCAGCAGCTTATCGTGGGTAACGGGGCAGCCCCAGCATTTT.